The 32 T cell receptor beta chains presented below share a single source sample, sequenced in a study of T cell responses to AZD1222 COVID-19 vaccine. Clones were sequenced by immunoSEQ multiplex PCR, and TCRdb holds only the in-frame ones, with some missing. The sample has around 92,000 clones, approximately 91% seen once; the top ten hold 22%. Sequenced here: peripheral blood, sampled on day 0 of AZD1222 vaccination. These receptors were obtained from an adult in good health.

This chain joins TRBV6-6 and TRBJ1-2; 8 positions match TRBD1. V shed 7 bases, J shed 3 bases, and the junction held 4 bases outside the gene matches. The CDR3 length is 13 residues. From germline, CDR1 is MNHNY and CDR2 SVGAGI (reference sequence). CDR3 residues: CASKEDRDYGYTF. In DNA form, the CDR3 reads TGTGCCAGCAAGGAGGACAGGGACTATGGCTACACCTTC.

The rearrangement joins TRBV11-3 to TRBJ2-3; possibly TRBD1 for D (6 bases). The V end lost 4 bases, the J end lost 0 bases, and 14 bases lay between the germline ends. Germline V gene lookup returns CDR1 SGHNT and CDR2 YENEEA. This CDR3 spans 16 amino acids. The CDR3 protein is CASSSGLGASTDTQYF. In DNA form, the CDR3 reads TGTGCCAGCAGCTCGGGGCTGGGGGCTAGCACAGATACGCAGTATTTT.

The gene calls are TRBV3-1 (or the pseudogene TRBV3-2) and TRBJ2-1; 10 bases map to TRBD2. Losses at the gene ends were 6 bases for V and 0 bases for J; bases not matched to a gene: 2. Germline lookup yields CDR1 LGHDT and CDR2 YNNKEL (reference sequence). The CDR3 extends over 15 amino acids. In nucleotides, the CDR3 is TGTGCCAGCAGATTAGCGGGGGGCTCCTACAATGAGCAGTTCTTC. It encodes CASRLAGGSYNEQFF.

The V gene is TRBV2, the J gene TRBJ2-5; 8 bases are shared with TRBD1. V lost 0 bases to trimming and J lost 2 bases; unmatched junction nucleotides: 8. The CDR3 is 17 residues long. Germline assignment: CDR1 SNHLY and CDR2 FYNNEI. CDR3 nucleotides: TGTGCCAGCAGTGAAGCAAGGACAGGGAGTCCACAAGAGACCCAGTACTTC. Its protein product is CASSEARTGSPQETQYF.

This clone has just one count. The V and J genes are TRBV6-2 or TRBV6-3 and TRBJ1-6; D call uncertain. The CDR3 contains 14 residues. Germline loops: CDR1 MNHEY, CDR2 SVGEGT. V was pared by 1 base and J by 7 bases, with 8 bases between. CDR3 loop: CASSYFGGNSPLHF. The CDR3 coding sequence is TGTGCCAGCAGTTACTTTGGCGGAAATTCACCCCTCCACTTT.

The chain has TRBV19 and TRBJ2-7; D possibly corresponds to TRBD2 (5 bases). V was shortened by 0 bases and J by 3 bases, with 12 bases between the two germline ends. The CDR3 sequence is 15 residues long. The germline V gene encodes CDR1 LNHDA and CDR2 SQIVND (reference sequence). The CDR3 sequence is CASSIDLRGFYEQYF. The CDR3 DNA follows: TGTGCCAGTAGTATAGATCTTCGGGGATTCTACGAGCAGTACTTC.

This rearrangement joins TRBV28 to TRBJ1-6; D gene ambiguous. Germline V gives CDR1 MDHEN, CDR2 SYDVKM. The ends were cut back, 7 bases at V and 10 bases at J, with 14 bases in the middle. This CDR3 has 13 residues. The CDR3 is CASKPREGSPLHF. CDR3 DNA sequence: TGTGCCAGCAAGCCTCGAGAGGGATCACCCCTCCACTTT.

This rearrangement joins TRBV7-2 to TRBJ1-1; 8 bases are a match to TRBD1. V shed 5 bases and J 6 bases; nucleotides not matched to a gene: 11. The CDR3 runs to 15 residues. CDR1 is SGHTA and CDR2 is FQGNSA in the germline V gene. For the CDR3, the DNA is TGTGCCAGCAGCCTGGACAGGGAATCATATGCTGAAGCTTTCTTT. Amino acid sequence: CASSLDRESYAEAFF.

The DNA for the CDR3 is TGTGCCAGCAGGGCCGGGGACAATACTGAAGCTTTCTTT. Protein product: CASRAGDNTEAFF. The chain combines TRBV9 with TRBJ1-1; perhaps TRBD1 as D (6 bases). Germline CDR1 SGDLS, CDR2 YYNGEE. With 5 bases removed from V and 5 bases from J, the gap between germline ends came to 13 bases. The CDR3 totals 13 residues.

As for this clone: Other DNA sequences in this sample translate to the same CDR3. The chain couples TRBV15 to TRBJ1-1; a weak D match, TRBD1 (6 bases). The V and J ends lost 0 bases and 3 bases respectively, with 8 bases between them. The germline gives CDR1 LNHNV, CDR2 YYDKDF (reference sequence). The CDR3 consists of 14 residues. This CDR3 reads CATSRDRGYTEAFF. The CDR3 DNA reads TGTGCCACCAGCAGAGACAGGGGATACACTGAAGCTTTCTTT.

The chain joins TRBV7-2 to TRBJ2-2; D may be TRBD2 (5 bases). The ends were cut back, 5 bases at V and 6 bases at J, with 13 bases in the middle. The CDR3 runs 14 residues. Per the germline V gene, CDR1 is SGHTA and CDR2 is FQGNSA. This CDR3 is CASSGRRVAGELFF. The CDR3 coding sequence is TGTGCCAGCAGCGGCCGGCGGGTAGCCGGGGAGCTGTTTTTT. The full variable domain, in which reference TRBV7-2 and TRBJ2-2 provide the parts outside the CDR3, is GAGVSQSPSNKVTEKGKDVELRCDPISGHTALYWYRQSLGQGLEFLIYFQGNSAPDKSGLPSDRFSAERTGGSVSTLTIQRTQQEDSAVYLCASSGRRVAGELFFGEGSRLTVL.

The CDR3 DNA reads as TGTGCCAGCAGCGAGGGAGCGGGGGGTCAAAAACTGTTTTTT. The encoded protein is CASSEGAGGQKLFF. The J gene is TRBJ1-4, the V gene TRBV5-8; a possible D gene is TRBD1 (5 bases). The V gene's germline CDR1 is SGHTS and CDR2 YDEGEE. CDR3 length: 14 residues. The V gene lost 4 bases and the J gene lost 9 bases, with 16 bases spanning the gap.

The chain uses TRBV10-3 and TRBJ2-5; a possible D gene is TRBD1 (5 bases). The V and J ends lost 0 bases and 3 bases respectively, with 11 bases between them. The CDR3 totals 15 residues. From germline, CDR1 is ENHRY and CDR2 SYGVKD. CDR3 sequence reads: CAISESSGAKETQYF. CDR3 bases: TGTGCCATCAGTGAGTCGAGTGGGGCCAAAGAGACCCAGTACTTC.

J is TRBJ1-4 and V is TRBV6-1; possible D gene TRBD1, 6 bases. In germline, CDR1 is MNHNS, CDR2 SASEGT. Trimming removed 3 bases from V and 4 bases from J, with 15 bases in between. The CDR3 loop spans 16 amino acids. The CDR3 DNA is TGTGCCAGCAGTGAGATATCTGGGGGCTTTAATGAAAAACTGTTTTTT. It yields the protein CASSEISGGFNEKLFF.

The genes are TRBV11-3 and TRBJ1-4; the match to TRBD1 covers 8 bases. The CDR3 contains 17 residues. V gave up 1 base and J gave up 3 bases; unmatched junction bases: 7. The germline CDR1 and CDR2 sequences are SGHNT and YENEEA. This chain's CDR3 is CASSLAQGGTANEKLFF. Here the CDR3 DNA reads TGTGCCAGCAGCTTAGCACAGGGGGGTACTGCTAATGAAAAACTGTTTTTT.

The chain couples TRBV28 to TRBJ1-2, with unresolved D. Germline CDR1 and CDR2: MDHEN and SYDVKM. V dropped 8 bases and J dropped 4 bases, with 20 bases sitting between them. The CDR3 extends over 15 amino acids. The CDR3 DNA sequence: TGTGCCAGCTCTCGGGCGGGCACCCCTGGCTATGGCTACACCTTC. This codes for CASSRAGTPGYGYTF.

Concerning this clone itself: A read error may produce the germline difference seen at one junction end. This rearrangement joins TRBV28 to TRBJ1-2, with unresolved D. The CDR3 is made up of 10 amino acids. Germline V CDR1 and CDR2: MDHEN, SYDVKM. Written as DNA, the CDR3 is TGTGCCACCAGTACAAATGGCTACACCTTC. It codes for CATSTNGYTF.

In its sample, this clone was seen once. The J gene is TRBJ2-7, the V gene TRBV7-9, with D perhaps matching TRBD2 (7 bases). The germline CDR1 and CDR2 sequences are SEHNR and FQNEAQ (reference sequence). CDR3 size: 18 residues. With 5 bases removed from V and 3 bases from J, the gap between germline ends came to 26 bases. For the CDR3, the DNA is TGTGCCAGCAGCGATGGCCCGGGGGGCATAGGACTTCGCTACGAGCAGTACTTC. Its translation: CASSDGPGGIGLRYEQYF.

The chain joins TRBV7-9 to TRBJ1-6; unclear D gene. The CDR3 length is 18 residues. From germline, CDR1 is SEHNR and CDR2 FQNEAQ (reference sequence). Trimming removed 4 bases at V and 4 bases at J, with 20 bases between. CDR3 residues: CASSSRMVAGLYNSPLHF. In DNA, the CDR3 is TGTGCCAGCAGCTCCAGGATGGTCGCCGGCTTATATAATTCACCCCTCCACTTT.

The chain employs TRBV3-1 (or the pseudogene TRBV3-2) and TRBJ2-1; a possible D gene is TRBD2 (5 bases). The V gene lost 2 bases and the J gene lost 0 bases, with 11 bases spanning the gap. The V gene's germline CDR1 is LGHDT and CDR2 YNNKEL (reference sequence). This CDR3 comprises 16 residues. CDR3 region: CASSQIQRTSYNEQFF. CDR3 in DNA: TGTGCCAGCAGCCAAATCCAGCGGACCTCCTACAATGAGCAGTTCTTC.

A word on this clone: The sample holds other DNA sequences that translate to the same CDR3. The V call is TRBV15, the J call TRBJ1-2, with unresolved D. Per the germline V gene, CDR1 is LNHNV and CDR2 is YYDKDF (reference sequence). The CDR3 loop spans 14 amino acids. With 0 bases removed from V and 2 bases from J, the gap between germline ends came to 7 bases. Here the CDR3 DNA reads TGTGCCACCAGCAGAGATAAGGGAAACTATGGCTACACCTTC. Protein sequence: CATSRDKGNYGYTF.

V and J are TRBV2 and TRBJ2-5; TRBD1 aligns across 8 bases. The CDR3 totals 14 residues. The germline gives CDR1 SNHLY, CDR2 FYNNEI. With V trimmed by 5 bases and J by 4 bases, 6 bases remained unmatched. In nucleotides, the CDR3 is TGTGCCAGCAGTCGGACAGGGATGAGAGAGACCCAGTACTTC. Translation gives CASSRTGMRETQYF.

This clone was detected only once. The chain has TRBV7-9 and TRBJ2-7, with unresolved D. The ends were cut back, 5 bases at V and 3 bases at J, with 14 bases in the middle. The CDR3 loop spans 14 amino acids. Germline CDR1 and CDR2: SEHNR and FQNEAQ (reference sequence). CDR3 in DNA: TGTGCCAGCAGCCTTCTGAGGCAGAACTACGAGCAGTACTTC. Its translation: CASSLLRQNYEQYF.

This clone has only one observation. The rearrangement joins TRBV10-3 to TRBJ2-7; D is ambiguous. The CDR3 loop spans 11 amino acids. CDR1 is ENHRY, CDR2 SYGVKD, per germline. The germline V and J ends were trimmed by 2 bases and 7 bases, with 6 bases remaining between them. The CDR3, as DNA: TGTGCCATCAGTGAGGGTTGGGAGCAGTACTTC. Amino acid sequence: CAISEGWEQYF.

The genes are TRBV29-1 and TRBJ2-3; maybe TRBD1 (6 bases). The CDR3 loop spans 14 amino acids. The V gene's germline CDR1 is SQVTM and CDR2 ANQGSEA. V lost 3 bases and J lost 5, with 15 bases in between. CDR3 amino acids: CSVESMQGRDTQYF. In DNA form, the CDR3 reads TGCAGCGTTGAGTCGATGCAGGGGAGAGATACGCAGTATTTT.

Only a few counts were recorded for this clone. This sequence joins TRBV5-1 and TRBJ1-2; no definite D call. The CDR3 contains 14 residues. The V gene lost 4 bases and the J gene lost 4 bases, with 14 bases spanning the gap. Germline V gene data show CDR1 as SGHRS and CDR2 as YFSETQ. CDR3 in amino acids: CASSPREGTYGYTF. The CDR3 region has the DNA TGCGCCAGCAGCCCACGTGAGGGAACCTATGGCTACACCTTC.

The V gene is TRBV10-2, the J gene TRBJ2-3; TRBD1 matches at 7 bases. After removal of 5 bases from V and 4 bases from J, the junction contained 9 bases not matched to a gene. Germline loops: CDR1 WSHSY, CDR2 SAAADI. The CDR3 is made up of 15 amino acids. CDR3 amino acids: CASSNNRGWADTQYF. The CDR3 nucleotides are TGCGCCAGCAGTAACAACAGGGGATGGGCAGATACGCAGTATTTT.

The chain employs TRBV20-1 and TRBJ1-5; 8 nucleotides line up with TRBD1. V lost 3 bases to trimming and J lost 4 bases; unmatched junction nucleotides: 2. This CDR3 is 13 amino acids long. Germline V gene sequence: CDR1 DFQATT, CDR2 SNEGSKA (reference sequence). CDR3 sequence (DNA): TGCAGTGCTAGTCGACAGGGGAATCAGCCCCAGCATTTT. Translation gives CSASRQGNQPQHF.

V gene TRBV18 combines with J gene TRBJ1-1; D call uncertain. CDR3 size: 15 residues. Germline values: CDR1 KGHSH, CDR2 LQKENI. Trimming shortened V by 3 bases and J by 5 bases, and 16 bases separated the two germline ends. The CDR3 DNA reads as TGTGCCAGCTCACCCTCCCCCACAGTGTCTACTGAAGCTTTCTTT. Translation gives CASSPSPTVSTEAFF.

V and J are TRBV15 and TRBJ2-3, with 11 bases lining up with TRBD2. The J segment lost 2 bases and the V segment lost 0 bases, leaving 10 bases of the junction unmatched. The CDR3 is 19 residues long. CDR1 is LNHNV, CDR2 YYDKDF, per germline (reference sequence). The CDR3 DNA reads TGTGCCACCAGCAGAGAGGTTTCTAGCGGGGGGATACTCACAGATACGCAGTATTTT. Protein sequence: CATSREVSSGGILTDTQYF.

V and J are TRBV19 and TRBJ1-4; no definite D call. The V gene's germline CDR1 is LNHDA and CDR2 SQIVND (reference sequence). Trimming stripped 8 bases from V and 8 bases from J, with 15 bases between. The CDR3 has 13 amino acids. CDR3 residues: CASGDPIAEKLFF. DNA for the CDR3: TGTGCCAGTGGAGACCCAATAGCGGAAAAACTGTTTTTT.

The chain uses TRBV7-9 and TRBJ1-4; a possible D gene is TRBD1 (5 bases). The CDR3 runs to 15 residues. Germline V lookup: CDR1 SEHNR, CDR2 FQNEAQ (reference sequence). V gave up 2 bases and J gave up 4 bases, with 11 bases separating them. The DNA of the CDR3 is TGTGCCAGCAGCTTAACCCAGGGAAATAATGAAAAACTGTTTTTT. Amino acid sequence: CASSLTQGNNEKLFF.